Given below is one T cell receptor (beta chain) in context. The data originate from a study of PD-1 blockade in classical Hodgkin lymphoma. All trial patients relapsed after autologous stem cell transplantation. Patients reached a best response of complete response, partial response or progressive disease. Only in-frame clones appear in the TCRdb table, and some are missing; sequencing was by immunoSEQ multiplex PCR. The sample contains about 13,000 clones, about nine tenths of which appear only once. The TCR sequence derives from a human donor with classical Hodgkin lymphoma. The source was peripheral blood mononuclear cells (PBMCs), collected at baseline.

CDR3 amino acids: CASSRSGGEDTQYF. The CDR3 region has the DNA TGCGCCAGCAGTCGGTCAGGGGGGGAAGATACGCAGTATTTT. The rearrangement links TRBV10-1 to TRBJ2-3; D is perhaps TRBD1 or TRBD2 (7 bases each). There are 14 residues in the CDR3. V lost 5 bases and J lost 5, with 14 bases in between. The germline gives CDR1 WNHNN, CDR2 SYGVQD (reference sequence).